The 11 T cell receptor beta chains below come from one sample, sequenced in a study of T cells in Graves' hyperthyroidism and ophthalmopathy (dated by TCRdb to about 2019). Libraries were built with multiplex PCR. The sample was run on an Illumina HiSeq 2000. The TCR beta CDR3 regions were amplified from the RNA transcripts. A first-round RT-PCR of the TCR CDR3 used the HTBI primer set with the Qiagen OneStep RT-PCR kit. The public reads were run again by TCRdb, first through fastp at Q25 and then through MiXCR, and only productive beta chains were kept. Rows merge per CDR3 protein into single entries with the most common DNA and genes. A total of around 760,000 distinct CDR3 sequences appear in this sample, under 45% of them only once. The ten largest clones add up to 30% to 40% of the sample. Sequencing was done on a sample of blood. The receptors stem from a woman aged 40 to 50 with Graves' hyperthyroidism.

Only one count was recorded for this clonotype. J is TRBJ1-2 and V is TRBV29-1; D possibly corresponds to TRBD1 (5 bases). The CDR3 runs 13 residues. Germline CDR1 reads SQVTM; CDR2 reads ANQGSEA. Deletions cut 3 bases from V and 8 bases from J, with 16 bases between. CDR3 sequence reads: CSVDKRGRRGYTF. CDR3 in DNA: TGCAGCGTTGATAAAAGGGGCAGGCGAGGCTACACCTTC.

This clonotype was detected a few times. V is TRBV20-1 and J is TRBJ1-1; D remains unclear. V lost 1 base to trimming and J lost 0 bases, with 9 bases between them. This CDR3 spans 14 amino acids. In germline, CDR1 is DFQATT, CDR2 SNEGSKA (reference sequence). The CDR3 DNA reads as TGCAGTGCTAGAGTTGGGTTACTGAACACTGAAGCTTTCTTT. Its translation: CSARVGLLNTEAFF.

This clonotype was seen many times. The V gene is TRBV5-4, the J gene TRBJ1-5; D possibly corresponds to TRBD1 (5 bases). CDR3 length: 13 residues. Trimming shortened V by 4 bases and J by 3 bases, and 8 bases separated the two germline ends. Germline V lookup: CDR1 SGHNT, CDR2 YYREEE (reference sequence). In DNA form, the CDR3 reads TGTGCCAGCAGCGATGGGGCCAATCAGCCCCAGCATTTT. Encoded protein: CASSDGANQPQHF.

CDR3 protein: CASSTGTRGLHTF. CDR3 sequence (DNA): TGTGCCAGCAGTACCGGGACAAGGGGGCTTCACACCTTC. The chain is built from TRBV7-3 and TRBJ1-2, with 7 bases matching TRBD1. Trimming removed 6 bases from V and 12 bases from J; junction bases left unmatched: 13. The length of the CDR3 is 13 residues. Germline V CDR1 and CDR2: SGHTA, FQGTGA. Based on the CDR3 plus reference TRBV7-3 and TRBJ1-2, the full variable domain is GAGVSQTPSNKVTEKGKYVELRCDPISGHTALYWYRQSLGQGPEFLIYFQGTGAADDSGLPNDRFFAVRPEGSVSTLKIQRTERGDSAVYLCASSTGTRGLHTFGSGTRLTVV.

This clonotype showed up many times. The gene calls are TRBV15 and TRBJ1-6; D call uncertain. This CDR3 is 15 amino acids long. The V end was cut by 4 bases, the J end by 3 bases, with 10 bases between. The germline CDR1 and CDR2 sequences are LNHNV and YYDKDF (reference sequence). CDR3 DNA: TGTGCCACCAGCACCAGGACGGGCTATAATTCACCCCTCCACTTT. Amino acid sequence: CATSTRTGYNSPLHF.

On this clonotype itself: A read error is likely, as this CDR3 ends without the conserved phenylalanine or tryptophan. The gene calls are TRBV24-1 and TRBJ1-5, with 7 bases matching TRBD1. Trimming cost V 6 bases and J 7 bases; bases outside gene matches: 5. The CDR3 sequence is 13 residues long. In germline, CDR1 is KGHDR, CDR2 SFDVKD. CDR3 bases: TGTGCCACCAGTTCGGGAGGGGGCCAGCCCCAGCATCTT. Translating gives CATSSGGGQPQHL.

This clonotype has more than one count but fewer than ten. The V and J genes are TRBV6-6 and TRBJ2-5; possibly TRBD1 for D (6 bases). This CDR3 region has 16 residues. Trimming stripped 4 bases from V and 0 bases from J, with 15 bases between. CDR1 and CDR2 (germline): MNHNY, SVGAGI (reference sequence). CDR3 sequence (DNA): TGTGCCAGCAGTTCGTTGGACAGACCGTACCAAGAGACCCAGTACTTC. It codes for CASSSLDRPYQETQYF.

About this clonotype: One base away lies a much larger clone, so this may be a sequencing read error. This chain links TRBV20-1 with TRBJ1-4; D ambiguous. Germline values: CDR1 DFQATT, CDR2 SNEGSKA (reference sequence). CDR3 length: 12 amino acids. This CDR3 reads CSAGDGSEKLFF. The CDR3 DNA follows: TGCAGTGCTGGAGACGGGAGTGAAAAACTGTTTTTT.

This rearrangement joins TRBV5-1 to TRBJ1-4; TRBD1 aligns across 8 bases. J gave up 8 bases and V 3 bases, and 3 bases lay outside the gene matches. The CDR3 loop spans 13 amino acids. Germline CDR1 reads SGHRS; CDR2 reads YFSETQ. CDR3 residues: CASSYTGGEKLFF. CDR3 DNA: TGCGCCAGCAGCTACACAGGGGGGGAAAAACTGTTTTTT.

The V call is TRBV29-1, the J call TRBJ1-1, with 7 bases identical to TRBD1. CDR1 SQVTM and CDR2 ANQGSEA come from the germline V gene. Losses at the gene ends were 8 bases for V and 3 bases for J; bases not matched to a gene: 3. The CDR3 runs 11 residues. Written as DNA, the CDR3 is TGCAGCTTGACAGGGTACACTGAAGCTTTCTTT. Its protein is CSLTGYTEAFF.

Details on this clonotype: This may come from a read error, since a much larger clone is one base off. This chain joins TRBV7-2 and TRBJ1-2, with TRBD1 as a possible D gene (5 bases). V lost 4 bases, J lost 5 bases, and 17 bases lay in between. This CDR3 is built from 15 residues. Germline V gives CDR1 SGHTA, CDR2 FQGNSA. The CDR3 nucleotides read TGTGCCAGCAGCTACGATGGACGGACAACTTATGGCTACACCTTC. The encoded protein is CASSYDGRTTYGYTF. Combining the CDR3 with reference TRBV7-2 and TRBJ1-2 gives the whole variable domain GAGVSQSPSNKVTEKGKDVELRCDPISGHTALYWYRQSLGQGLEFLIYFQGNSAPDKSGLPSDRFSAERTGGSVSTLTIQRTQQEDSAVYLCASSYDGRTTYGYTFGSGTRLTVV.